Ten or more counts support the clone carrying this T cell receptor beta chain. The entry originates in a study of low-dose radiotherapy and immunotherapy resistance in tumors. Background on the study: Intravenous cyclophosphamide at 200 mg/m2 preceded radiation and immunotherapy by one day, every two weeks.

TRAV- and TRBV-specific primers, spanning alpha and beta chains, primed first-strand cDNA. Amplification of TCRs used a constant-region primer and V-primer adapter for 20 PCR cycles. mRNA isolates were amplified via in vitro transcription. From the reads, TCRdb called clonotypes with MiXCR, one entry per CDR3 protein. The sample has roughly 76,000 distinct CDR3 sequences, approximately 20% seen once; the top ten hold about 5.5%. Regarding time point: before trial treatment. In the RACIN dose-escalation trial, donors got nivolumab plus ipilimumab with aspirin, cyclophosphamide and radiotherapy. The clonotype comes from a male donor with prostate cancer. Sequences were derived from PBMCs, sampled before treatment.

The CDR3 loop reads CASSSGTGPYNEQFF. CDR3 nucleotide sequence: TGTGCCAGCAGTTCCGGGACAGGGCCCTACAATGAGCAGTTCTTC. The rearrangement joins TRBV28 to TRBJ2-1, with 9 bases that match TRBD1. J gave up 2 bases and V 4 bases, and 3 bases lay outside the gene matches. The CDR3 extends over 15 amino acids. The germline CDR1 and CDR2 sequences are MDHEN and SYDVKM.